The clone carrying this T cell receptor (beta chain) was observed a few times. The target antigen is unknown. The PCR contained 60 Vbeta and 13 Jbeta primers. Assay used: immunoSEQ multiplex PCR; TCRdb lists only in-frame clones, some missing. The table includes roughly 280,000 clones, 72% detected once. Each donor's status was that of a healthy bone marrow donor. This entry is derived from a study of cytomegalovirus exposure and HLA in healthy donors. This CDR3 comprises 14 residues. The V end was cut by 3 bases, the J end by 5 bases, with 11 bases between. Germline assignment: CDR1 MNHEY and CDR2 SMNVEV (reference sequence). Study conclusions and caveats: Likely technical artifact: a cluster of highly shared sequence variants. A list of approximately 150 TCR beta chains associated with cytomegalovirus was given. Most TCRs appeared rarely, but some public TCRs recurred in many donors.

The sequence derives from a female donor in good health and CMV-seronegative. Sequencing was done on a sample of PBMCs. V is TRBV27 and J is TRBJ2-1; a possible D gene is TRBD2 (6 bases). In nucleotides, the CDR3 is TGTGCCAGCAGTTTCGGAGGGCCAAACAATGAGCAGTTCTTC. This gives the protein CASSFGGPNNEQFF.